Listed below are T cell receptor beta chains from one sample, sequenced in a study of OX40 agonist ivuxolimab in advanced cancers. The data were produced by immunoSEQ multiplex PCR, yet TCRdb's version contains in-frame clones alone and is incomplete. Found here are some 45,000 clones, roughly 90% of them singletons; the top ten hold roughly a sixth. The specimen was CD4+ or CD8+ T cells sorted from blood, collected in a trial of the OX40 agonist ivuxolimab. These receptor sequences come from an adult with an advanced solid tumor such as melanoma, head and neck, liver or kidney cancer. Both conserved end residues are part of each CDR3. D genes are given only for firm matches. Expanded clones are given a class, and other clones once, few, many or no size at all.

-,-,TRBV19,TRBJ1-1,CASSIGGTAFF,TGTGCCAGTAGTATTGGGGGGACGGCTTTCTTT
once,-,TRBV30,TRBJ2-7,CAWSVLLGVAEEQYF,TGTGCCTGGAGTGTACTGTTAGGAGTTGCGGAAGAGCAGTACTTC
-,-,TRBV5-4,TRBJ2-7,CASSLDGAYEQYF,TGTGCCAGCAGCTTGGACGGTGCCTACGAGCAGTACTTC
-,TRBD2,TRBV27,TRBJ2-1,CASTFGFGLAGYNEQFF,TGTGCCAGCACATTTGGCTTCGGACTAGCAGGTTACAATGAGCAGTTCTTC
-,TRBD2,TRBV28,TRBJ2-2,CAPGGRPAGELFF,TGTGCCCCCGGCGGGAGACCGGCCGGGGAGCTGTTTTTT
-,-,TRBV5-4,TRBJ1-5,CASSGAGFGQPQHF,TGTGCCAGCAGCGGAGCAGGTTTCGGTCAGCCCCAGCATTTT
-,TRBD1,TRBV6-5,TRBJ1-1,CASSRQGGNTEAFF,TGTGCCAGCAGTCGACAGGGAGGGAACACTGAAGCTTTCTTT
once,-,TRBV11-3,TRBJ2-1,CASSPRRHGYNEQFF,TGTGCCAGCAGCCCCAGGAGGCACGGCTACAATGAGCAGTTCTTC
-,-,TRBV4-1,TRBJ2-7,CASSQDHGEQYF,TGCGCCAGCAGCCAAGATCATGGGGAGCAGTACTTC
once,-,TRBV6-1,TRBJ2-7,CASILQGDYEQYF,TGTGCCAGCATTTTACAGGGAGACTACGAGCAGTACTTC
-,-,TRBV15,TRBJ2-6,CATSRARAGANVLTF,TGTGCCACCAGCAGAGCTAGGGCTGGGGCCAACGTCCTGACTTTC
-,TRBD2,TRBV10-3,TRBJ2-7,CAISERARGLADSYEQYF,TGTGCCATCAGTGAGAGGGCGAGGGGACTAGCGGACTCCTACGAGCAGTACTTC
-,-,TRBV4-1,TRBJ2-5,CASSQGEAGGETQYF,TGCGCCAGCAGCCAAGGGGAGGCAGGGGGGGAGACCCAGTACTTC
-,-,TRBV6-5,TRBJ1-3,CASSRPGGSGNTIYF,TGTGCCAGCAGCCGGCCGGGGGGATCTGGAAACACCATATATTTT
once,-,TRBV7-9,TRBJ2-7,CASSSAMGGDSYEQYF,TGTGCCAGCAGCTCCGCAATGGGCGGGGACTCCTACGAGCAGTACTTC
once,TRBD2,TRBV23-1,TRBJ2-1,CASSQSSTSGRLDNEQFF,TGCGCCAGCAGTCAATCCTCTACTAGCGGGAGGTTAGACAATGAGCAGTTCTTC
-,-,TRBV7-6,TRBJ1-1,CASSPSGAVNTEAFF,TGTGCCAGCAGCCCGAGTGGGGCGGTGAACACTGAAGCTTTCTTT
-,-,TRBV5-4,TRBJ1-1,CASRVGGNTEAFF,TGTGCCAGCAGGGTTGGGGGGAACACTGAAGCTTTCTTT
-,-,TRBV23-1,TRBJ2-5,CASSPPRALVETQYF,TGCGCCAGCAGTCCGCCCCGGGCCCTGGTAGAGACCCAGTACTTC
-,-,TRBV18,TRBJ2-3,CASSPDGVTDTQYF,TGTGCCAGCTCACCCGATGGAGTCACAGATACGCAGTATTTT
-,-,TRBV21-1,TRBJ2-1,CASSKAGTPKSYNEQFF,TGTGCCAGCAGCAAAGCGGGGACTCCGAAGTCTTACAATGAGCAGTTCTTC
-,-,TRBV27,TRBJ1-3,CASSFGFGNTIYF,TGTGCCAGCAGTTTTGGCTTTGGAAACACCATATATTTT